This record concerns one TCR beta chain sequence. There is no known antigen for this receptor. No much larger clonotype is one base removed from it; base qualities were not supplied. Interpreted using the paper, the treatment or condition label stands for: 15 to 20 received Ad26.COV2.S at low or high dose, single or two shots; five or six received placebo; per-sample allocation not given. Repertoires of vaccine and placebo recipients were sequenced from samples collected on day 63 after the first injection. Between 29 July and 7 August 2020, Cohort 1b enrolled 25 adults aged 18-55 years at one site in Boston, USA. Ad26.COV2.S was a replication-incompetent adenovirus type 26 vector expressing a prefusion-stabilized SARS-CoV-2 spike protein from the original Wuhan strain. TCRbeta CDR3 regions were sequenced with the immunoSEQ Assay. After extraction, genomic DNA underwent amplification by bias-controlled multiplex PCR, followed by high-throughput sequencing. In the original analysis: To quantify the absolute abundance of each unique TCRbeta CDR3 region, sequences were collapsed and filtered. T cell fraction was estimated by normalizing TCRbeta template counts to usable DNA, which was measured by amplifying reference genes present in all nucleated cells. Repertoire TCRs were annotated as SARS-CoV-2-specific when V gene, CDR3 amino acid sequence and J gene were exactly matched to a known reactive TCR set. The reference SARS-CoV-2 TCR set was obtained from MIRA and was filtered for enrichment in COVID-19-positive ImmuneCODE repertoires, whereby public or cross-reactive TCRs were removed. Using the MIRA antigens, annotated TCRs were further analysed by specific ORF or by position within an ORF. Breadth was defined as annotated unique rearrangements over total unique productive rearrangements; depth was the summed frequency of those rearrangements. TCR breadth was compared between groups using two-sided Wilcoxon rank-sum tests. The table was pulled from immuneACCESS by TCRdb, which kept in-frame rearrangements only. Such tables lose some clones; where checked, under half of the loss comes from unresolved V genes, and the rest has no known cause. Clone size and V and J calls were adopted from that table, with D and trimming inferred from the DNA. Recorded for this sample are roughly 350,000 clones; around 88% of them occurred a single time. The leading ten clones occupy around 10% of the sample.

The data derive from a study of Ad26.COV2.S vaccination and SARS-CoV-2 variants (dated by TCRdb to the early 2020s). Regarding the complete study: Vaccine-arm donors were drawn from COV1001, a multicentre, randomized, double-blind, placebo-controlled phase I-IIa trial of Ad26.COV2.S in healthy adults. Ad26.COV2.S was administered intramuscularly at a dose of 5x10^10 or 1x10^11 viral particles, either as one shot or as two shots given 56 days apart. TCRbeta repertoire sequencing was used to assess the specificity and breadth of SARS-CoV-2-reactive T cell receptors after Ad26.COV2.S vaccination. The TCR-sequenced set comprised around 30 samples: 19 Ad26.COV2.S vaccine recipients, 5 placebo recipients and 8 SARS-CoV-2 convalescent individuals. Participants in the trial were split at random into five groups of five each, receiving low-dose or high-dose Ad26.COV2.S once or twice, or else placebo on both occasions. Investigators remained blinded to trial group allocation during experiments and outcome assessment.

The CDR3 contains 14 residues, cysteine and phenylalanine counted. Only CDR3 DNA remains: 42 bases, in frame from the first base. Reading the germline V gene (reference sequence) gives CDR1 SEHNR and CDR2 FQNEAQ. Trimming removed 7 bases from V and 3 bases from J, leaving 13 bases between the germline ends. Broad study findings and their caveats: It was noted by the authors that total T cell responses may have been underestimated by the TCR breadth and depth analyses. Substantial breadth of spike-specific CD8+ and CD4+ T cell responses was reported after vaccination. Spike-specific TCR breadth was higher in Ad26.COV2.S recipients than in placebo recipients (P = 0.0014). The study lacked the statistical power to compare responses across vaccine doses or regimens. Vaccine and placebo recipients had comparable non-spike TCR breadth, which fits with the vaccine containing only spike.

Sequencing used peripheral blood, obtained in a trial of Ad26.COV2.S vaccine versus placebo. This receptor was taken from a person between 18 and 59 years old who received the Ad26.COV2.S COVID-19 vaccine or a placebo. Recombination linked TRBV7-9 to TRBJ2-1; no D gene is confidently identified. The CDR3 region: CASTRKADYNEQFF. DNA sequence: TGTGCCAGCACTAGAAAAGCCGACTACAATGAGCAGTTCTTC. With the portions outside the CDR3 filled from the reference TRBV7-9 and TRBJ2-1 genes, the complete variable region becomes DTGVSQNPRHKITKRGQNVTFRCDPISEHNRLYWYRQTLGQGPEFLTYFQNEAQLEKSRLLSDRFSAERPKGSFSTLEIQRTEQGDSAMYLCASTRKADYNEQFFGPGTRLTVL.